The clone carrying this T cell receptor beta chain was counted only a few times. The CDR3 length is 16 residues. The junction had 2 bases not matched to a gene; V was cut back by 1 base and J by 0 bases. The germline CDR1 and CDR2 sequences are SEHNR and FQNEAQ (reference sequence). TCRdb independently ran MiXCR on the RT-PCR reads; one entry per CDR3 protein. The sample includes about 960,000 distinct CDR3 sequences, about a sixth seen only once; the top ten take 6%. The data stem from a study of patients and donors after allogeneic stem cell transplantation. The rearrangement joins TRBV7-9 to TRBJ1-4, with 7 bases aligning to TRBD1. Source material: blood, either unsorted or a sorted T cell fraction (not recorded which). The receptor's source is a human donor who was either an allogeneic HSCT recipient or a stem cell or donor lymphocyte infusion donor (not recorded which). It is not recorded whose cells these are; they may come from a transplant donor. The CDR3 DNA sequence: TGTGCCAGCAGCTTAGAAGGGACAGCAACTAATGAAAAACTGTTTTTT. Its translation is CASSLEGTATNEKLFF.